This TCR beta chain was sequenced for a study of CD8 T cells in ankylosing spondylitis (TCRdb year 2017). In terms of the full investigation: To find TCR variants linked to disease, the study profiled T cell receptor beta repertoires in ankylosing spondylitis patients and healthy donors. The whole study cohort included 108 healthy donors and 25 ankylosing spondylitis patients. Peripheral blood was sampled, and synovial fluid was also collected from ankylosing spondylitis patients.

This clonotype occurred many times. There is no known antigen for this receptor. Per-base qualities were not stored, and no clone one base away is much larger. Instrument on record: Illumina HiSeq 2500. TCR beta libraries were prepared by quantitative 5'-RACE with molecular barcodes. On the authors' methods: To identify disease-linked TCR variants, a new computational method was used, one built on a probabilistic model of VDJ rearrangement. TCRdb's own reprocessing of the public reads used fastp at Q25 and MiXCR and kept productive beta chains. A single entry per CDR3 protein holds the most common genes and DNA from its merged rows. What appears here as the V and J calls and clone size reflects TCRdb's work, not the paper's. The sample includes around 490,000 distinct CDR3 sequences, with over 4% observed a single time. Under 4.5% of the sample rests with the top ten. Overall results and qualifications from the work: The disease-linked clones showed a CD8+ phenotype and occurred at relatively low frequencies in peripheral blood. The disease-linked clones were reported to be significantly enriched in matched synovial fluid samples from ankylosing spondylitis patients. Some of the motif variants had been reported before in the synovial fluid and blood of reactive arthritis patients, a finding that suggests common disease-initiation mechanisms. A TCR beta motif made up of several highly homologous amino acid variants appeared to be characteristic of blood from ankylosing spondylitis patients.

V and J are trimmed by 4 bases and 5 bases, and the gene matches miss 8 bases of the junction. The CDR3 holds 14 amino acids from the cysteine to the phenylalanine. This entry keeps only the CDR3 DNA: 42 bases, framed from base 1. Taken from the germline V gene, the CDR1 and CDR2 loops are LGHNA and YSLEER. This sequence uses TRBV4-3 and TRBJ2-7; TRBD1 aligns with 7 central bases. Source material: blood, either unsorted or a sorted T cell fraction (not recorded which). This receptor was identified in a male donor with ankylosing spondylitis. The nucleotide sequence reads as follows: TGCGCCAGCAGCCGCCCGGGACAGAGAGACGAGCAGTACTTC. Its coded protein is CASSRPGQRDEQYF.